Described below is a single T cell receptor beta chain sequence and its context. This specimen belongs to a study of control samples from healthy donors and cancer patients. Libraries were prepared by immunoSEQ multiplex PCR; TCRdb keeps only in-frame clonotypes and omits some of them. The sample shows around 130,000 clones, 85% to 95% of them seen only once. The CDR3 is 18 residues long. The J gene is TRBJ1-2, the V gene TRBV21-1; the table's TRBD1 call for D was not verified on the DNA. TRBV21-1 is described as a pseudogene. The sequenced material came from blood. This receptor was taken from a man aged 25-45 years in good health. DNA of the CDR3: TGTGCCAGCAGCAAACCCGGGACAGGGACCCGTGGGAGCTATGGCTACACCTTC. Its translation: CASSKPGTGTRGSYGYTF.